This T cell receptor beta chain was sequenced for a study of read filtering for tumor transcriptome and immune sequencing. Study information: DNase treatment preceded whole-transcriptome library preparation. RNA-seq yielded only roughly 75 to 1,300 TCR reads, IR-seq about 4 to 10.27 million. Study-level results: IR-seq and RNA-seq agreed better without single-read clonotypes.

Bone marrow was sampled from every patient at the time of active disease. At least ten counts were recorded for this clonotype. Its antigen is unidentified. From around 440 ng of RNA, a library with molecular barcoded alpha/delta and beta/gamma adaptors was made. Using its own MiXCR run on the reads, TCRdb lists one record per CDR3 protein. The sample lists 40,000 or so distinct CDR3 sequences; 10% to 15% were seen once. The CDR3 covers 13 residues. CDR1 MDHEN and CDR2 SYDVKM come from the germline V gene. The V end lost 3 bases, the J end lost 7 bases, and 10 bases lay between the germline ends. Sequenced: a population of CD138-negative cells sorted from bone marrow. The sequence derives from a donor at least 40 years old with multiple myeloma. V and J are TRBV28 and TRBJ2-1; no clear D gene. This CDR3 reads CASSFPHGNEQFF. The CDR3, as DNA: TGTGCCAGCAGTTTCCCTCATGGGAATGAGCAGTTCTTC.